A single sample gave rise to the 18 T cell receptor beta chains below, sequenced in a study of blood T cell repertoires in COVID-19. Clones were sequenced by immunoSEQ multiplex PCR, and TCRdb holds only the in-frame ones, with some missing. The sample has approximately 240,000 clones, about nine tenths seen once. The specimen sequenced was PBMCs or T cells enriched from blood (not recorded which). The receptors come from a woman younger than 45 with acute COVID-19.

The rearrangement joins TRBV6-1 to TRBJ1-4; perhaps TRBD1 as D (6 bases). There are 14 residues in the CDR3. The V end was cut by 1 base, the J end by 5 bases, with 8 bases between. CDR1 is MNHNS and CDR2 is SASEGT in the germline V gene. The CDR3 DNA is TGTGCCAGCAGTGAAGGGACAGCAAATGAAAAACTGTTTTTT. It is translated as CASSEGTANEKLFF.

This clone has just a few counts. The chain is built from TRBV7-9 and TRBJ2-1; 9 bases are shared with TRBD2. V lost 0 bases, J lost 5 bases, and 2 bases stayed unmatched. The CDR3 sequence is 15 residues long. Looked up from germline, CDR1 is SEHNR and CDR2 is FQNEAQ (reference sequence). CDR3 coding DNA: TGTGCCAGCAGCTTAGCCGGGACTAGCAACAATGAGCAGTTCTTC. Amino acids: CASSLAGTSNNEQFF.

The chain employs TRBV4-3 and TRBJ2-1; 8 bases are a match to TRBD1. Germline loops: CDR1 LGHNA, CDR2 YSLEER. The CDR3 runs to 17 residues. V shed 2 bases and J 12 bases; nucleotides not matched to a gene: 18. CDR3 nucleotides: TGCGCCAGCAGCCAACTGACCGGGACTCTAAACAGGGGGGTGCAGTTCTTC. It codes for CASSQLTGTLNRGVQFF.

The CDR3 DNA is TGCGCCAGCAGCAGGATGGGACAGGGGGGCACTGAAGCTTTCTTT. Encoded protein: CASSRMGQGGTEAFF. This chain uses TRBV5-1 with TRBJ1-1, with 11 bases matching TRBD1. V trimming: 4 bases; J trimming: 4 bases; junction bases outside the gene matches: 6. CDR1 is SGHRS and CDR2 is YFSETQ in the germline V gene. This CDR3 is 15 amino acids long.

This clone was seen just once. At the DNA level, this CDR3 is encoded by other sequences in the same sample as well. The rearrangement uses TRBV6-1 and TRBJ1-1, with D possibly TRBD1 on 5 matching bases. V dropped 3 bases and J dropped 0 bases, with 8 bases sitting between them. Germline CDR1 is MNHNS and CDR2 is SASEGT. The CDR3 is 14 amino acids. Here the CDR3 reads CASSDRAMNTEAFF. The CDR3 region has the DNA TGTGCCAGCAGTGACAGGGCTATGAACACTGAAGCTTTCTTT.

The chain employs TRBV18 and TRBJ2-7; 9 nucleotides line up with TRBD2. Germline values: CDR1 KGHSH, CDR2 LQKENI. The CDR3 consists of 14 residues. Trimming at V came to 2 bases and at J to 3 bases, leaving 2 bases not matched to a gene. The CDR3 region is CASSPLAGDYEQYF. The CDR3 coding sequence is TGTGCCAGCTCACCATTAGCGGGGGACTACGAGCAGTACTTC. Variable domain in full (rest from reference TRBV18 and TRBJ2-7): NAGVMQNPRHLVRRRGQEARLRCSPMKGHSHVYWYRQLPEEGLKFMVYLQKENIIDESGMPKERFSAEFPKEGPSILRIQQVVRGDSAAYFCASSPLAGDYEQYFGPGTRLTVT.

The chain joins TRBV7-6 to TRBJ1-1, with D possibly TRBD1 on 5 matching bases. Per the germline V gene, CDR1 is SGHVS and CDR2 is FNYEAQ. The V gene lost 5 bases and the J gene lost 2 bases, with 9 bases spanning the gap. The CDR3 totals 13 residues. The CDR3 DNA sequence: TGTGCCAGCAGCCATGACAGAAACACTGAAGCTTTCTTT. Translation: CASSHDRNTEAFF.

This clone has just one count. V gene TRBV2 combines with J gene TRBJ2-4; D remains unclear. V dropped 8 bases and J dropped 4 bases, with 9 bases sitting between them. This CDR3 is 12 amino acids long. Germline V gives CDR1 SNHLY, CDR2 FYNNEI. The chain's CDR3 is CASGGRKNIQYF. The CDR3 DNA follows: TGTGCCAGCGGCGGAAGGAAAAACATTCAGTACTTC.

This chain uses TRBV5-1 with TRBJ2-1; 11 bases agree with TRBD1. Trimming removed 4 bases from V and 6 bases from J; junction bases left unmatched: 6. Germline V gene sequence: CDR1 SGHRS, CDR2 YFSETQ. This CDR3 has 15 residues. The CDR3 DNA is TGCGCCAGCAGCCTTCCTGGGACAGGGGGCAATGAGCAGTTCTTC. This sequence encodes CASSLPGTGGNEQFF.

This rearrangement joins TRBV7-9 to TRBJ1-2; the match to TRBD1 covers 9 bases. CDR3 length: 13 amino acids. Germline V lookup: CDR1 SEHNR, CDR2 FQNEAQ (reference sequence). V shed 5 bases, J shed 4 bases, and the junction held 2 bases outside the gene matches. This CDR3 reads CASSRGQGYGYTF. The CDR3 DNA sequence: TGTGCCAGCAGCCGGGGACAGGGCTATGGCTACACCTTC.

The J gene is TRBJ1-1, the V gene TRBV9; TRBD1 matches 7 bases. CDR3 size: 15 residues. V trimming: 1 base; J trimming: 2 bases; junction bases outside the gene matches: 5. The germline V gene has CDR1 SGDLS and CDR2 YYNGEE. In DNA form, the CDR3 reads TGTGCCAGCAGCGTAACCGGGACAGCTAACACTGAAGCTTTCTTT. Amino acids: CASSVTGTANTEAFF.

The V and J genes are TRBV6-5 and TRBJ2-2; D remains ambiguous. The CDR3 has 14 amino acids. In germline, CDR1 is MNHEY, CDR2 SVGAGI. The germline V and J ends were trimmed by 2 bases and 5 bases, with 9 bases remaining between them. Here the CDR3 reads CASSYVSTTGELFF. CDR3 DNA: TGTGCCAGCAGTTACGTTTCGACAACCGGGGAGCTGTTTTTT.

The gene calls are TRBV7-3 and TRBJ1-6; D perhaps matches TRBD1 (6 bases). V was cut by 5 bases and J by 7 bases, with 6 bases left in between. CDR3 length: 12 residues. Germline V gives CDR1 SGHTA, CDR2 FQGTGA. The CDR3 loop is CASSDRNSPLHF. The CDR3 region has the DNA TGTGCCAGCAGCGACAGGAATTCACCCCTCCACTTT.

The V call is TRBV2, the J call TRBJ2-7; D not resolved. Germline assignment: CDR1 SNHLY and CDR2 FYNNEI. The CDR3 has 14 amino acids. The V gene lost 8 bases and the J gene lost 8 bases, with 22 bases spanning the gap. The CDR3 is CASRSEASATKQYF. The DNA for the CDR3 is TGTGCCAGCCGGAGCGAGGCGTCAGCTACGAAGCAGTACTTC.

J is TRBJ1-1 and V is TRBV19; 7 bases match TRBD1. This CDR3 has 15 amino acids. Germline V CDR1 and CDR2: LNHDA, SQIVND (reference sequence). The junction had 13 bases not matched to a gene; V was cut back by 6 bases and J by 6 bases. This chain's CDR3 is CASRWGDDRAAEAFF. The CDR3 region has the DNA TGTGCCAGTAGGTGGGGCGACGACAGGGCTGCTGAAGCTTTCTTT.

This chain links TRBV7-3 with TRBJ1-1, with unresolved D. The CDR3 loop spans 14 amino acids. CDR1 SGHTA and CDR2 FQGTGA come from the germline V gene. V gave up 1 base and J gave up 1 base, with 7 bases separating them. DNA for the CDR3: TGTGCCAGCAGCTTAAGTAACGGGAACACTGAAGCTTTCTTT. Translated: CASSLSNGNTEAFF.

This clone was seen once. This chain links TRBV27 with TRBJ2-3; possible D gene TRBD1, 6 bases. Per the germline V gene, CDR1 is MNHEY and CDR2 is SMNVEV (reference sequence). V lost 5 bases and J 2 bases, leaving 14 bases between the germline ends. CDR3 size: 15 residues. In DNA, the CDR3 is TGTGCCAGCAGTCGAGGACAGCCCCTCACAGATACGCAGTATTTT. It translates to CASSRGQPLTDTQYF.

The CDR3 DNA is TGTGCCAGCAGCTTAGTATTTGGGGCATCCTACGAGCAGTACTTC. This sequence encodes CASSLVFGASYEQYF. V and J are TRBV7-2 and TRBJ2-7, with D maybe TRBD1 (5 bases). Trimming took off 1 base at V and 1 base at J, with 11 bases between the two ends. CDR1 is SGHTA and CDR2 is FQGNSA in the germline V gene. The CDR3 consists of 15 residues.